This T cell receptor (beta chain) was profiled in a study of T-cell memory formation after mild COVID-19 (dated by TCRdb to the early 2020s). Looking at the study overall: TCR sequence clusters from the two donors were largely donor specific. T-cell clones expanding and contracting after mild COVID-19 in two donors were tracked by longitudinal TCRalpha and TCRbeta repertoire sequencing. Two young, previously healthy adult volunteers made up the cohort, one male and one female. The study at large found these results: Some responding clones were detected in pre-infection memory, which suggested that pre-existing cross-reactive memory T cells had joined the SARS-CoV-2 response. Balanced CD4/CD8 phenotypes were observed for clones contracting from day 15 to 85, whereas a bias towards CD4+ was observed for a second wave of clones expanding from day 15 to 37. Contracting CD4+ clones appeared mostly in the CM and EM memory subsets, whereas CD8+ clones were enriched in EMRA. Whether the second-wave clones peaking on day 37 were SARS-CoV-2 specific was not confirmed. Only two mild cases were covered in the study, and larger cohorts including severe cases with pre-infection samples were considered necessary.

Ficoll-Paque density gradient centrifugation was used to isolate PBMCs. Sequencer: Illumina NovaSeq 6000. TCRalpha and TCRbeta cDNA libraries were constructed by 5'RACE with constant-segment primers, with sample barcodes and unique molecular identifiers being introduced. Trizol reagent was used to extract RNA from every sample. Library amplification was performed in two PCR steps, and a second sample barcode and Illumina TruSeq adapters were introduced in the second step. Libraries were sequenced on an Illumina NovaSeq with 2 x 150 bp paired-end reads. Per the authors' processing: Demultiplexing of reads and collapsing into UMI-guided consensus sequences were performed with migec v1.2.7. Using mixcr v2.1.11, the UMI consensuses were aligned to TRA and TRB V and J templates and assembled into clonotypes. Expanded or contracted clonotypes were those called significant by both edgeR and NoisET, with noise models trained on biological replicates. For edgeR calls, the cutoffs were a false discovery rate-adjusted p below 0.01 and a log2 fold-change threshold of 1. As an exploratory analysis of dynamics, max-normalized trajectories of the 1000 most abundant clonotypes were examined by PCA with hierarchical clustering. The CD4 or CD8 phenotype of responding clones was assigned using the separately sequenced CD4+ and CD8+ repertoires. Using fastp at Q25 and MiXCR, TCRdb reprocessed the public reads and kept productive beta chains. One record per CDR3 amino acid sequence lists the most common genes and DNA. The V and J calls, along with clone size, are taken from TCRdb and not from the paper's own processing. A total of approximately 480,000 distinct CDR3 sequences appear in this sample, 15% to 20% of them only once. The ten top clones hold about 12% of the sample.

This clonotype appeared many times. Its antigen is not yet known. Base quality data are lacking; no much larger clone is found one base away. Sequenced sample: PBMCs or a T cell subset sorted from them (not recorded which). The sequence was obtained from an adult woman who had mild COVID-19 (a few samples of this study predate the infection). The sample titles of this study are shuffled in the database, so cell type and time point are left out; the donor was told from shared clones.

The sequenced DNA: TGTGCCAGCAGCTTAGCCCGTACACTGTACTTC. Its translation is CASSLARTLYF. The rearranged segments are TRBV7-2 and TRBJ2-4; no D gene can be assigned with confidence. V drops 0 bases and J drops 15 bases, leaving 9 bases in between. Via the germline V gene, CDR1 is SGHTA and CDR2 FQGNSA. The CDR3 measures 11 amino acids from cysteine to phenylalanine. Solely the CDR3 DNA is kept, with 33 bases framed from the first base.